This T cell receptor beta chain derives from a study of regulatory T cells in long-lasting Graves disease. iRepertoire HTBI primers and Arm-PCR of CDR3 regions built TCR beta libraries. TCRdb re-called the multiplex PCR reads with MiXCR, one entry per CDR3 protein. The sample carries fewer than 450,000 distinct CDR3 sequences, about 15% recorded once. The time point: newly diagnosed GD, antithyroid drugs for less than 3 months. PBMCs provided the RNA from which the TCR library was made. Note on this clonotype: The junction departs from the called germline gene at one end, perhaps through a read error.

The germline CDR1 and CDR2 sequences are MDHEN and SYDVKM. The CDR3 is made up of 14 amino acids. This sample was shared with a second study, whose subject was T cells in Graves' hyperthyroidism and ophthalmopathy. Per that study: Blood also carried most thyroid clonotypes expanded above 0.001.

The sequenced sample was peripheral blood mononuclear cells (PBMCs), obtained at new diagnosis, from a patient treated with antithyroid drugs. J is TRBJ2-3 and V is TRBV28; no clear D gene. The clonotype originates from a woman aged 40 to 49 with Graves disease. The CDR3 DNA reads as TGTGCCAGCAGTTTTCTCGGAAGCACAGATACGGAGTATTTT. Its translation: CASSFLGSTDTEYF.